This is a list of T cell receptor beta chains from one sample in a study of OX40 agonist ivuxolimab in advanced cancers. Profiling relied on immunoSEQ multiplex PCR, and the TCRdb table lists in-frame clones only, not all of them. The sample carries over 75,000 clones, around 90% recorded once. The sequencing here drew on CD4+ or CD8+ T cells sorted from blood, taken in a trial of the OX40 agonist ivuxolimab. All receptors come from an adult with an advanced solid tumor such as melanoma, head and neck, liver or kidney cancer. Each CDR3 is given with its conserved first and last residue. The D gene is left open where the match is weak. Where a row states a size, it is once, few, many or the class of an expanded clone; other rows omit it.

clone_size | d_call | j_call | v_call | cdr3_length | cdr3_nt | cdr3_aa
- | - | TRBJ1-2 | TRBV11-3 | 13 | TGTGCCAGCAGCGGTGACAGCCTCTATGGCTACACCTTC | CASSGDSLYGYTF
once | - | TRBJ2-7 | TRBV18 | 12 | TGTGCCAGCTCACCAACGAGGGACGAGCAGTACTTC | CASSPTRDEQYF
- | - | TRBJ2-7 | TRBV30 | 13 | TGTGCCTGGGGGGGACTCGCACCATACGAGCAGTACTTC | CAWGGLAPYEQYF
- | TRBD2 | TRBJ2-7 | TRBV30 | 17 | TGTGCCTGGAGCGGAGCCCCCCGGCCTAGCGGGTTAAGGCAGCAGTACTTC | CAWSGAPRPSGLRQQYF
- | - | TRBJ1-1 | TRBV5-4 | 14 | TGTGCCAGCAGCTCCACCTTGGGGGTGTCTGAAGCTTTCTTT | CASSSTLGVSEAFF
- | - | TRBJ2-3 | TRBV6-6 | 11 | TGTGCCAGCACTAGCACAGATACGCAGTATTTT | CASTSTDTQYF
- | TRBD2 | TRBJ2-3 | TRBV9 | 17 | TGTGCCAGCAGCGCAAAGCGGGGGGGAGCATACACAGATACGCAGTATTTT | CASSAKRGGAYTDTQYF
- | - | TRBJ2-1 | TRBV6-1 | 15 | TGTGCCAGCAGCCGCACGGGGGTCTCCTACAATGAGCAGTTCTTC | CASSRTGVSYNEQFF
- | TRBD1 | TRBJ1-2 | TRBV7-8 | 14 | TGTGCCAGCAGCGCACGGACAGGGGGCTATGGCTACACCTTC | CASSARTGGYGYTF
- | TRBD2 | TRBJ2-3 | TRBV4-3 | 18 | TGCGCCAGCAGCCAAGATAGGACTAGCGGGAGGGCCACAGATACGCAGTATTTT | CASSQDRTSGRATDTQYF
- | TRBD1 | TRBJ1-3 | TRBV5-5 | 15 | TGTGCCAGCAGCTTGTCAGGACAGGTTTTGGACACCATATATTTT | CASSLSGQVLDTIYF
- | - | TRBJ2-7 | TRBV29-1 | 13 | TGCAGCGTTGGGAACGGACTCACGGGCGAGCAGTACTTC | CSVGNGLTGEQYF
- | TRBD1 | TRBJ2-3 | TRBV4-2 | 16 | TGTGCCAGCAGCCAAGATATCAGTTGGGGACAGGGGGCGCAGTATTTT | CASSQDISWGQGAQYF
- | - | TRBJ2-3 | TRBV7-2 | 13 | TGTGCCAGCAGCTGGACGGGGACAGATACGCAGTATTTT | CASSWTGTDTQYF
- | - | TRBJ2-1 | TRBV2 | 16 | TGTGCCAGCAGTGAATATGGGACGGGCCCCTACAATGAGCAGTTCTTC | CASSEYGTGPYNEQFF
- | - | TRBJ1-1 | TRBV2 | 14 | TGTGCCAGCAGGACTAGGGGCATGAACACTGAAGCTTTCTTT | CASRTRGMNTEAFF
- | - | TRBJ2-7 | TRBV19 | 13 | TGTGCCAGTAGTTCGCTCGGAGTAAGTGAGCAGTACTTC | CASSSLGVSEQYF
- | TRBD2 | TRBJ2-1 | TRBV7-8 | 16 | TGTGCCAGCAGCTTATCTTTGGGACTAGCGAGCAATGAGCAGTTCTTC | CASSLSLGLASNEQFF
- | TRBD2 | TRBJ2-2 | TRBV28 | 15 | TGTGCCAGCAGAGGGACTATAGGATACTCCGGGGAGCTGTTTTTT | CASRGTIGYSGELFF
- | TRBD2 | TRBJ2-2 | TRBV14 | 15 | TGTGCCAGCAGCCGGCTAGCGGGACTCACCGGGGAGCTGTTTTTT | CASSRLAGLTGELFF
- | - | TRBJ1-3 | TRBV7-6 | 13 | TGTGCCAGCAGCTTGGGATTTGGAAACACCATATATTTT | CASSLGFGNTIYF
once | TRBD1 | TRBJ1-4 | TRBV15 | 16 | TGTGCCACCAGCAGAGGCAGGACAGGGTATAATGAAAAACTGTTTTTT | CATSRGRTGYNEKLFF
- | TRBD1 | TRBJ2-5 | TRBV6-6 | 14 | TGTGCCAGCAGGTATGCGGACAGGGAAGAGACCCAGTACTTC | CASRYADREETQYF
- | - | TRBJ1-2 | TRBV20-1 | 11 | TGCAGTGGGGACACCCTCTATGGCTACACCTTC | CSGDTLYGYTF
- | - | TRBJ1-1 | TRBV5-1 | 12 | TGCGCCAGCAGCTTGGCGAACACTGAAGCTTTCTTT | CASSLANTEAFF
- | - | TRBJ1-3 | TRBV11-3 | 15 | TGTGCCAGCAGCTCCCTTTTGGGCCCCGGAAACACCATATATTTT | CASSSLLGPGNTIYF
few | - | TRBJ2-2 | TRBV30 | 14 | TGTGCCTGGAGTGTAGCAGGGTCCACCGGGGAGCTGTTTTTT | CAWSVAGSTGELFF
- | TRBD1 | TRBJ1-2 | TRBV5-1 | 15 | TGCGCCAGCAGCGATGGCGACAGGGGCAACTATGGCTACACCTTC | CASSDGDRGNYGYTF
- | - | TRBJ2-7 | TRBV13 | 14 | TGTGCCAGCAGCCATCGACAGGTCTCCTACGAGCAGTACTTC | CASSHRQVSYEQYF
- | TRBD1 | TRBJ1-3 | TRBV13 | 19 | TGTGCCAGCAGCTTCGACAGGGGGCGCATCGTCGGGGCTGGAAACACCATATATTTT | CASSFDRGRIVGAGNTIYF
- | - | TRBJ1-5 | TRBV27 | 17 | TGTGCCAGCAGTTTAAAAAATTGGGGGGCAAGGGTTCAGCCCCAGCATTTT | CASSLKNWGARVQPQHF
- | - | TRBJ2-5 | TRBV30 | 12 | TGTGCCTGGAGTGTGTATCAAGAGACCCAGTACTTC | CAWSVYQETQYF
- | - | TRBJ1-1 | TRBV12-5 | 13 | TGTGCTAGTGGCCTAGAAAGGACTTCTCAAGCTTTCTTT | CASGLERTSQAFF
- | - | TRBJ1-4 | TRBV10-3 | 14 | TGTGCCATCAGTGGCGACACCTTCAATGAAAAACTGTTTTTT | CAISGDTFNEKLFF
few | TRBD1 | TRBJ2-7 | TRBV5-1 | 13 | TGCGCCAGCAGCCGTACAGGGGGGAGGGAGCAGTACTTC | CASSRTGGREQYF
- | - | TRBJ2-5 | TRBV7-2 | 13 | TGTGCCAGCAGCTTAGAAGCTCCAAGGCCCCAGTACTTC | CASSLEAPRPQYF
- | - | TRBJ2-1 | TRBV5-1 | 15 | TGCGCCAGCAGCCCTCGGCTGGGGTCCTACAATGAGCAGTTCTTC | CASSPRLGSYNEQFF
few | TRBD1 | TRBJ2-5 | TRBV19 | 17 | TGTGCCAGTAGTTCCCTCCTACAGGGGGCGCTCGGAATGACCCAGTACTTC | CASSSLLQGALGMTQYF
- | - | TRBJ2-5 | TRBV30 | 13 | TGTGCCTGGGTGGGGATCAGTTTTGAGACCCAGTACTTC | CAWVGISFETQYF
- | - | TRBJ1-2 | TRBV6-6 | 12 | TGTGCCGGCAGGGGCCATCTCTATGGCTACACCTTC | CAGRGHLYGYTF
- | TRBD2 | TRBJ2-1 | TRBV5-1 | 15 | TGCGCCAGCAGCTTGGTGGCGGGAGGGCTCAATGAGCAGTTCTTC | CASSLVAGGLNEQFF
- | TRBD2 | TRBJ2-1 | TRBV5-1 | 14 | TGCGCCAGCAGCACCAGGACTAGCGGCAATGAGCAGTTCTTC | CASSTRTSGNEQFF
- | TRBD2 | TRBJ2-3 | TRBV7-9 | 17 | TGTGCCAGCAGCTTAGGGCTAGCGGGAGGCCCCACAGATACGCAGTATTTT | CASSLGLAGGPTDTQYF
- | - | TRBJ1-1 | TRBV7-3 | 14 | TGTGCCAGCAGCCTAGGGAGGGGGAACACTGAAGCTTTCTTT | CASSLGRGNTEAFF
- | - | TRBJ1-5 | TRBV6-1 | 15 | TGTGCCAGCAGTCCCAGACAGACGACCTATCAGCCCGAGCATTTT | CASSPRQTTYQPEHF
- | - | TRBJ2-2 | TRBV19 | 14 | TGTGCCAGTAGTATACGTCGGGCAACCGGGGAGCTGTTTTTT | CASSIRRATGELFF
- | TRBD2 | TRBJ2-7 | TRBV14 | 15 | TGTGCCAGCAGCCAACTCGGGAGGTCCTCCTACGAGCAGTACTTC | CASSQLGRSSYEQYF
- | TRBD1 | TRBJ2-7 | TRBV2 | 17 | TGTGCCAGCAAACCGGACAGGGCATCGGCTGCTCTCAACGAGCAGTACTTC | CASKPDRASAALNEQYF
- | - | TRBJ2-2 | TRBV2 | 12 | TGTGCCAGCAGACAGCACACCGGGGAGCTGTTTTTT | CASRQHTGELFF
- | - | TRBJ2-1 | TRBV4-2 | 15 | TGTGCCAGCAGCCAAGAAGGTAGCGGCAACAATGAGCAGTTCTTC | CASSQEGSGNNEQFF
- | TRBD1 | TRBJ1-5 | TRBV7-2 | 14 | TGTGCCAGCAGCTATTCGACAGGGGATCAGCCCCAGCATTTT | CASSYSTGDQPQHF
- | - | TRBJ1-1 | TRBV4-3 | 16 | TGCGCCAGCAGCCAGGTGGGGGGGGCGGTCGGCACTGAAGCTTTCTTT | CASSQVGGAVGTEAFF
- | - | TRBJ1-3 | TRBV6-5 | 13 | TGTGCCAGCAGTTGGACAGAGCGAAACACCATATATTTT | CASSWTERNTIYF
- | - | TRBJ1-3 | TRBV7-2 | 14 | TGTGCAACCGTTGACGGCAGCTCTGGAAACACCATATATTTT | CATVDGSSGNTIYF
- | TRBD2 | TRBJ2-1 | TRBV7-6 | 15 | TGTGCCAGCAGCACCGGACTAGCGGGAGCCAATGAGCAGTTCTTC | CASSTGLAGANEQFF
- | - | TRBJ2-3 | TRBV5-1 | 16 | TGCGCCAGCAGCCCTAACCCTCCGGGAGTGGGGAATACGCAGTATTTT | CASSPNPPGVGNTQYF
- | - | TRBJ2-2 | TRBV7-3 | 15 | TGTGCCAGCAGCCCCACAGCGGTGAACACCGGGGAGCTGTTTTTT | CASSPTAVNTGELFF
once | - | TRBJ2-1 | TRBV19 | 14 | TGTGCCAGTAGTATTTGGGCAGGGGAGCATGAGCAGTTCTTC | CASSIWAGEHEQFF